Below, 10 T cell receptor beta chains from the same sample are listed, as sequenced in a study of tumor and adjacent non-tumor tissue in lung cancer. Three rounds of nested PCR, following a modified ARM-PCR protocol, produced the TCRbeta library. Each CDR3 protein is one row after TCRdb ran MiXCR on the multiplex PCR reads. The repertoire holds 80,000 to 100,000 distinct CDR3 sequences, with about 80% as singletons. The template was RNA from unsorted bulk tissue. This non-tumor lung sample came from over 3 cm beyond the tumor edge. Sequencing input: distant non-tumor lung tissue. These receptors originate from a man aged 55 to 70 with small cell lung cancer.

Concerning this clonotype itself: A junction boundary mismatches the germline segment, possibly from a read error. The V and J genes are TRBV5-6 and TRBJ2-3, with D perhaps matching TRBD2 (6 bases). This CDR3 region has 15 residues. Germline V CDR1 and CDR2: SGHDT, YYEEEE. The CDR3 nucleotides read TGTGCGAGCAGCCTGGGACTGAGGAACACAGATACGCAGTATTTT. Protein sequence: CASSLGLRNTDTQYF. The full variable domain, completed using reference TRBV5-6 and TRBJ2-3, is DAGVTQSPTHLIKTRGQQVTLRCSPKSGHDTVSWYQQALGQGPQFIFQYYEEEERQRGNFPDRFSGHQFPNYSSELNVNALLLGDSALYLCASSLGLRNTDTQYFGPGTRLTVL.

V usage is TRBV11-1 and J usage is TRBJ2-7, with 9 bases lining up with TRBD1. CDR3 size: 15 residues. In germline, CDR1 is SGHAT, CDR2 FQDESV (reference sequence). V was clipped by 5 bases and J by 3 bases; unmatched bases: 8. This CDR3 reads CASSRTGAAFYEQYF. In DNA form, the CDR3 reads TGTGCCAGCAGCCGGACAGGGGCGGCCTTCTACGAGCAGTACTTC.

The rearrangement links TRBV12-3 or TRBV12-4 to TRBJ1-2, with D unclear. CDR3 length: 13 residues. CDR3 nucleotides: TGTGCGTGCAGTCTACGGATGAACTATGGCTACACCTTC. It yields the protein CACSLRMNYGYTF.

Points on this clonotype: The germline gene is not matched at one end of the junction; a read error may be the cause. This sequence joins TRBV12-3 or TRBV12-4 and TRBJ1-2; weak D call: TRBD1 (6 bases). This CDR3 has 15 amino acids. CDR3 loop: CASSFAVAGAGGYTF. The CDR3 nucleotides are TGTGCCAGCAGTTTCGCGGTGGCAGGGGCTGGCGGCTATACCTTC.

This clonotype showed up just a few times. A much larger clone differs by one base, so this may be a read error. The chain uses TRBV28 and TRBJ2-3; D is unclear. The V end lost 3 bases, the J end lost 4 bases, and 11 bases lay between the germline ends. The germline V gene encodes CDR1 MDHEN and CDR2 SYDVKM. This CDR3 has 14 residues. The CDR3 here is CASSFSRSADTQYF. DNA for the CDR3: TGTGCCAGCAGTTTCTCCAGGAGCGCAGATACGCAGTATTTT.

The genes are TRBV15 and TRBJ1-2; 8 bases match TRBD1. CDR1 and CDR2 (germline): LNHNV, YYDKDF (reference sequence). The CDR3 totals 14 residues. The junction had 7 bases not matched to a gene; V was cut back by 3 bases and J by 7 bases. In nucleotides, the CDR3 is TGTGCCACCAGCAGCTATAGACAGGGGCCTGGCTACACCTTC. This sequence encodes CATSSYRQGPGYTF.

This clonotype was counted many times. CDR3 sequence reads: CASSSGTGEFVDGYTF. CDR3 nucleotides: TGTGCCAGCAGTTCCGGGACAGGGGAATTTGTAGATGGCTACACCTTC. V and J are TRBV28 and TRBJ1-2; 10 bases match TRBD1. After removal of 4 bases from V and 6 bases from J, the junction contained 11 bases not matched to a gene. This CDR3 contains 16 residues. CDR1 is MDHEN and CDR2 is SYDVKM in the germline V gene.

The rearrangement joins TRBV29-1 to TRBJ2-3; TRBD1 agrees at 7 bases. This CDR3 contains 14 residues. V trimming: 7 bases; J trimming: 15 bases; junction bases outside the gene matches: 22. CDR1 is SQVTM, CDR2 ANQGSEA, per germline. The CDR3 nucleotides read TGCAGCGCGAGACAGGGCATTAGCACAGATACTCATTATTTT. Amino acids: CSARQGISTDTHYF.

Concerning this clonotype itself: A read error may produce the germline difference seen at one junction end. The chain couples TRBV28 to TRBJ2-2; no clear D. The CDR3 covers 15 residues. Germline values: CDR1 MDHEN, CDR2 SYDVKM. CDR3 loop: CASSFGSANSGELFF. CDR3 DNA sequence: TGTGCCAGCAGTTTCGGATCAGCGAACAGCGGGGAGCTGTTTTTT.

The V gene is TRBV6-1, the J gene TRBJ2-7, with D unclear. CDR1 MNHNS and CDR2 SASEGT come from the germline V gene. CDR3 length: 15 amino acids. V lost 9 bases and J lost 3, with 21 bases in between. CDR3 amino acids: CARNAIESSFYEQYV. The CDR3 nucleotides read TGTGCCAGAAACGCAATCGAGTCGTCCTTCTACGAGCAGTACGTC.